A single sample is the source of the 21 T cell receptor beta chains below, sequenced in a study of a mutant IDH1 vaccine in newly diagnosed glioma. Time point given: week 11, during vaccination. Each dose of the vaccine consisted of 300 ug of mutant IDH1 20-mer peptide, with topical imiquimod. Libraries were prepared by immunoSEQ multiplex PCR; TCRdb keeps only in-frame clonotypes and omits some of them. The sample contains about 62,000 clones, over 75% of which appear only once. These receptors are not linked to any known antigen. This material consisted of PBMCs, taken from a glioma patient whose treatment included an IDH1 peptide vaccine. The origin of the receptors is a man between 35 and 55 years old with glioma.

The chain has TRBV28 and TRBJ2-3; D could derive from TRBD1 or TRBD2 (6 bases each). The germline V gene has CDR1 MDHEN and CDR2 SYDVKM. Trimming cost V 3 bases and J 4 bases, with 11 bases left between them. The CDR3 is 14 amino acids. The CDR3 region is CASSFNREADTQYF. In DNA, the CDR3 is TGTGCCAGCAGTTTTAACAGGGAGGCAGATACGCAGTATTTT.

This chain's CDR3 is CASGPSGSSYNEQFF. The DNA for the CDR3 is TGTGCCAGCGGACCTAGCGGAAGCTCCTACAATGAGCAGTTCTTC. The chain carries TRBV28 and TRBJ2-1; 7 bases fit TRBD2. The CDR3 loop spans 15 amino acids. In germline, CDR1 is MDHEN, CDR2 SYDVKM. V was pared by 8 bases and J by 0 bases, with 7 bases of the junction left unmatched.

The rearrangement joins TRBV29-1 to TRBJ2-5; 9 bases map to TRBD2. Germline assignment: CDR1 SQVTM and CDR2 ANQGSEA. Trimming took 5 bases from V and 4 from J; bases not matched to a gene: 8. The CDR3 extends over 14 amino acids. The CDR3 region is CSVRASGAAETQYF. CDR3 nucleotides: TGCAGCGTTCGGGCTAGCGGGGCGGCAGAGACCCAGTACTTC.

The table lists this clone with a count of one. The rearrangement uses TRBV18 and TRBJ1-3; D is unresolved. V was trimmed by 0 bases and J by 4 bases, leaving 7 bases between them. The CDR3 extends over 14 amino acids. The germline CDR1 and CDR2 sequences are KGHSH and LQKENI. CDR3 DNA sequence: TGTGCCAGCTCACCACCCTGGCCCGGAAACACCATATATTTT. This sequence encodes CASSPPWPGNTIYF.

This chain links TRBV7-2 with TRBJ2-5; 8 bases fit TRBD1. With 3 bases clipped from V and 7 bases from J, the junction kept 10 bases outside the gene matches. The CDR3 runs 15 residues. CDR1 and CDR2 from the germline V gene are SGHTA and FQGNSA. The chain's CDR3 is CASSFTRDRLGTQYF. The CDR3 DNA reads TGTGCCAGCAGCTTTACTCGGGACAGGCTTGGGACCCAGTACTTC.

The V and J genes are TRBV5-4 and TRBJ2-2; D is uncertain. The V and J ends lost 0 bases and 3 bases respectively, with 9 bases between them. This CDR3 has 15 amino acids. Germline values: CDR1 SGHNT, CDR2 YYREEE (reference sequence). The CDR3 loop reads CASSLAAAYTGELFF. CDR3 nucleotide sequence: TGTGCCAGCAGCTTGGCCGCAGCTTACACCGGGGAGCTGTTTTTT.

The rearrangement links TRBV7-3 to TRBJ1-2, with D possibly being TRBD1 (6 bases). The CDR3 spans 16 residues. Trimming left V 5 bases short and J 0 bases short, with 16 bases between. Germline V lookup: CDR1 SGHTA, CDR2 FQGTGA. CDR3 DNA sequence: TGTGCCAGCAGCCCCAACCCGGGGGGCTCTAACTATGGCTACACCTTC. Its translation: CASSPNPGGSNYGYTF.

The V and J genes are TRBV28 and TRBJ1-2, with 10 positions matching TRBD1. This CDR3 region has 15 residues. Germline values: CDR1 MDHEN, CDR2 SYDVKM. The V segment lost 4 bases and the J segment 4 bases; nucleotides outside the gene matches: 6. CDR3 in DNA: TGTGCCAGCAGTTATGCTGGACAGGGGGTCTATGGCTACACCTTC. Translated, it gives CASSYAGQGVYGYTF.

The gene calls are TRBV19 and TRBJ2-5; 7 nucleotides align to TRBD1. V lost 6 bases, J lost 2 bases, and 3 bases stayed unmatched. The CDR3 is 13 residues long. Germline CDR1 reads LNHDA; CDR2 reads SQIVND (reference sequence). CDR3 loop: CASRRDRQETQYF. CDR3 sequence (DNA): TGTGCCAGTAGGAGGGACAGACAAGAGACCCAGTACTTC. Full variable domain (remainder filled in from reference TRBV19 and TRBJ2-5): DGGITQSPKYLFRKEGQNVTLSCEQNLNHDAMYWYRQDPGQGLRLIYYSQIVNDFQKGDIAEGYSVSREKKESFPLTVTSAQKNPTAFYLCASRRDRQETQYFGPGTRLLVL.

The rearrangement links TRBV5-4 to TRBJ2-2, with TRBD1 as a possible D gene (6 bases). The V end lost 7 bases, the J end lost 0 bases, and 10 bases lay between the germline ends. Germline V gene data show CDR1 as SGHNT and CDR2 as YYREEE (reference sequence). This CDR3 spans 14 amino acids. The CDR3 DNA reads as TGTGCCAGCCGACAGGTCGCGAACACCGGGGAGCTGTTTTTT. Encoded protein: CASRQVANTGELFF.

This rearrangement joins TRBV5-1 to TRBJ2-1; 8 bases agree with TRBD2. J lost 0 bases, V lost 4 bases, and 3 bases had no gene match. The CDR3 is 15 amino acids. Germline V gene data show CDR1 as SGHRS and CDR2 as YFSETQ. The CDR3 protein is CASSPAGDSYNEQFF. In nucleotides, the CDR3 is TGCGCCAGCAGCCCAGCGGGGGACTCCTACAATGAGCAGTTCTTC.

The chain recombines TRBV18 with TRBJ2-5; D might be TRBD1 (6 bases). Germline V lookup: CDR1 KGHSH, CDR2 LQKENI. CDR3 length: 14 residues. Trimming stripped 1 base from V and 3 bases from J, with 9 bases between. The CDR3 DNA follows: TGTGCCAGCTCACCACGATCAGGGGAAGAGACCCAGTACTTC. Translated: CASSPRSGEETQYF.

V is TRBV6-6 and J is TRBJ2-7, with a weak D call TRBD1 (5 bases). The V gene's germline CDR1 is MNHNY and CDR2 SVGAGI (reference sequence). V dropped 6 bases and J dropped 6 bases, with 9 bases sitting between them. This CDR3 spans 11 amino acids. CDR3 nucleotide sequence: TGTGCCAGCAGCAATGGGGCCGAGCAGTACTTC. It yields the protein CASSNGAEQYF.

This chain uses TRBV7-8 with TRBJ2-7, with D perhaps assigned TRBD1 or TRBD2 (6 bases each). V lost 1 base, J lost 9 bases, and 19 bases lay in between. This CDR3 spans 15 amino acids. Per the germline V gene, CDR1 is SGHVS and CDR2 is FQNEAQ. CDR3 region: CASSLEGGFTLRQYF. The DNA of the CDR3 is TGTGCCAGCAGCTTAGAGGGGGGATTCACTCTCAGGCAGTACTTC.

This chain joins TRBV27 and TRBJ2-7, with 11 bases aligning to TRBD1. CDR3 length: 19 residues. CDR1 and CDR2 (germline): MNHEY, SMNVEV (reference sequence). The J segment lost 3 bases and the V segment lost 3 bases, leaving 16 bases of the junction unmatched. The CDR3 nucleotides are TGTGCCAGCAGTTTTCTGGGACAGGGGGTTATTAGCGGGAACTACGAGCAGTACTTC. Its protein is CASSFLGQGVISGNYEQYF.

This chain connects TRBV30 to TRBJ1-4; a weak D match, TRBD1 (6 bases). Looked up from germline, CDR1 is GTSNPN and CDR2 is SVGIG (reference sequence). This CDR3 is built from 19 residues. The V gene lost 4 bases and the J gene lost 5 bases, with 29 bases spanning the gap. The CDR3 coding sequence is TGTGCCTGGATGGGGGGCTGGAGGGGCGGGATGGGCTACAATGAAAAACTGTTTTTT. It specifies CAWMGGWRGGMGYNEKLFF.

The chain has TRBV5-4 and TRBJ2-1; D gene ambiguous. CDR3 length equals 13 residues. With 6 bases removed from V and 8 bases from J, the gap between germline ends came to 15 bases. CDR1 is SGHNT, CDR2 YYREEE, per germline (reference sequence). Here the CDR3 DNA reads TGTGCCAGCACGGCTAGAAACCTTTATGAGCAGTTCTTC. This translates into CASTARNLYEQFF.

This chain joins TRBV25-1 and TRBJ1-3, with D maybe TRBD1 (5 bases). Germline values: CDR1 MGHDK, CDR2 SYGVNS. The V end lost 8 bases, the J end lost 7 bases, and 18 bases lay between the germline ends. CDR3 length: 14 residues. CDR3 loop: CASASQGESNTIYF. The DNA of the CDR3 is TGTGCCAGCGCCTCGCAGGGTGAGAGTAACACCATATATTTT.

The chain joins TRBV20-1 to TRBJ2-7; tentative D call: TRBD2 (5 bases). The CDR3 sequence is 11 residues long. The germline V and J ends were trimmed by 1 base and 5 bases, with 6 bases remaining between them. Germline values: CDR1 DFQATT, CDR2 SNEGSKA (reference sequence). This CDR3 reads CSARGTDEQYF. As DNA, the CDR3 is TGCAGTGCTAGAGGGACTGACGAGCAGTACTTC.

The J gene is TRBJ2-5, the V gene TRBV19, with D unclear. The CDR3 spans 11 residues. Trimming cost V 2 bases and J 2 bases, with 0 bases left between them. Per germline, CDR1 LNHDA and CDR2 SQIVND (reference sequence). The CDR3 nucleotides read TGTGCCAGTAGTATACAAGAGACCCAGTACTTC. This codes for CASSIQETQYF.

The chain carries TRBV30 and TRBJ1-1, with 9 bases matching TRBD1. The V and J ends lost 5 bases and 4 bases, in that order; junction bases with no gene match: 2. CDR1 and CDR2 from the germline V gene are GTSNPN and SVGIG (reference sequence). CDR3 length: 12 amino acids. CDR3: CAWGQGTTEAFF. The CDR3 region has the DNA TGTGCCTGGGGACAGGGGACCACTGAAGCTTTCTTT.